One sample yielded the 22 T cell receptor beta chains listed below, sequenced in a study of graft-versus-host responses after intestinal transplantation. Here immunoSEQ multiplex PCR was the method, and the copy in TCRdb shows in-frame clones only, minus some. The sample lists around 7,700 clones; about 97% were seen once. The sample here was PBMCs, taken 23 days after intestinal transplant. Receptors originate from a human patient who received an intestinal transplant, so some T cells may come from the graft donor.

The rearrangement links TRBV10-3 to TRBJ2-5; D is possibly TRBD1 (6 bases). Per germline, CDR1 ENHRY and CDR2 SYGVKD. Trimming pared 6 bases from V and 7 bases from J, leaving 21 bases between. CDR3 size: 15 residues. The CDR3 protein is CAISPPEAGVVTQYF. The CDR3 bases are TGTGCCATCAGCCCCCCGGAGGCAGGGGTGGTGACCCAGTACTTC.

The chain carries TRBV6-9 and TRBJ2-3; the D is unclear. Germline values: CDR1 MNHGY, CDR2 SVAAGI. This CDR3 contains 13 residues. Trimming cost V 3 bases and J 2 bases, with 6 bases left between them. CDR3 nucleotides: TGTGCCAGCAGTTACCCTTTCACAGATACGCAGTATTTT. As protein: CASSYPFTDTQYF.

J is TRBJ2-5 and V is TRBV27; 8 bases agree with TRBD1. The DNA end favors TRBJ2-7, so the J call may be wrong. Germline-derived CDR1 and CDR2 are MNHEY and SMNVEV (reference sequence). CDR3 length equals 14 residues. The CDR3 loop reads CASSLNTGGYEQYF. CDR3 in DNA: TGTGCCAGCAGTTTAAATACAGGGGGTTACGAGCAGTACTTC.

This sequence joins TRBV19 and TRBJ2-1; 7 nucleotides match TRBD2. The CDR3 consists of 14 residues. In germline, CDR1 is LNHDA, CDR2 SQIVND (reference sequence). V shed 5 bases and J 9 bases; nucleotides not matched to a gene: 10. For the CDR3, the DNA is TGTGCCAGTAGTTTCCTCTTACCGGGGGGTGAGCAGTTCTTC. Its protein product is CASSFLLPGGEQFF.

CDR3 DNA: TGTGCTAGTGGTTTCCTCACAGGGTCTCTTACACCCGCGAACACCGGGGAGCTGTTTTTT. As protein: CASGFLTGSLTPANTGELFF. This chain joins TRBV12-5 and TRBJ2-2; TRBD1 might be the D (6 bases). The CDR3 consists of 20 residues. Trimming pared 3 bases from V and 0 bases from J, leaving 23 bases between. The germline V gene encodes CDR1 LGHNT and CDR2 FRNRAP.

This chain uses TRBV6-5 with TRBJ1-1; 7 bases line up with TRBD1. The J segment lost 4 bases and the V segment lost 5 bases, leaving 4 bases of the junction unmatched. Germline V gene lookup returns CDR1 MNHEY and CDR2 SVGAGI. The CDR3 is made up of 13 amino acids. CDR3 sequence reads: CASSETGVTEAFF. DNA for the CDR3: TGTGCCAGCAGTGAAACAGGGGTCACTGAAGCTTTCTTT.

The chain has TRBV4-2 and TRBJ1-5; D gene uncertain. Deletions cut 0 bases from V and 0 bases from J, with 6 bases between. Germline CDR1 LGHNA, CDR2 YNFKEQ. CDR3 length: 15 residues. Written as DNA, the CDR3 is TGTGCCAGCAGCCAAGATCTCAGTAGCAATCAGCCCCAGCATTTT. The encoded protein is CASSQDLSSNQPQHF.

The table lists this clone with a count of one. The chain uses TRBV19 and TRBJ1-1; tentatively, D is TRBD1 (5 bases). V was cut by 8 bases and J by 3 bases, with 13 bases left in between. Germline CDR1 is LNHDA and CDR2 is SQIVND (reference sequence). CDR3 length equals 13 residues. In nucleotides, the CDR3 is TGTGCCAGTCGCCTGGGGGGTGACACTGAAGCTTTCTTT. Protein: CASRLGGDTEAFF.

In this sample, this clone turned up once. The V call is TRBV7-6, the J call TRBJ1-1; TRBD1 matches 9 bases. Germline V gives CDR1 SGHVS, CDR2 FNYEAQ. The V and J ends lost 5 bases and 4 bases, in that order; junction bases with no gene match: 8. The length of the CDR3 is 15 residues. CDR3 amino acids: CASSKRTGVPTEAFF. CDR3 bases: TGTGCCAGCAGCAAGCGGACAGGGGTGCCCACTGAAGCTTTCTTT.

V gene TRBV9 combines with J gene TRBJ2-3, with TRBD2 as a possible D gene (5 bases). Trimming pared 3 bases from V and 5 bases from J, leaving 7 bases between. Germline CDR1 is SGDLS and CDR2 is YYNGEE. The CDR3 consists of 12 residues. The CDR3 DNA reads TGTGCCAGCAGCGCCGGAGGAGATACGCAGTATTTT. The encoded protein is CASSAGGDTQYF.

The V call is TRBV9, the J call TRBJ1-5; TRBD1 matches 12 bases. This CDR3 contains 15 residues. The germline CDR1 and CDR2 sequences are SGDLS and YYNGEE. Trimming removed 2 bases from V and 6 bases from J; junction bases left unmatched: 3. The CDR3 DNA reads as TGTGCCAGCAGCGTGGGGACAGGGGGCGGTCAGCCCCAGCATTTT. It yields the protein CASSVGTGGGQPQHF.

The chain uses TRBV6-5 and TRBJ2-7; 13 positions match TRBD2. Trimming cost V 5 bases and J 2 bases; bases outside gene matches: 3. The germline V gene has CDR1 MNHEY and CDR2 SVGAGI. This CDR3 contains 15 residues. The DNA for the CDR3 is TGTGCCAGCAGTAGGACTAGCGGGAGTACCTACGAGCAGTACTTC. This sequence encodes CASSRTSGSTYEQYF.

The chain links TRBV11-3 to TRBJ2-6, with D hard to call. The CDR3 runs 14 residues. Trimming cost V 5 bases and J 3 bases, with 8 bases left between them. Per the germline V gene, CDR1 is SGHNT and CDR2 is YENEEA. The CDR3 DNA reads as TGTGCCAGCAGCCCGAGGAGTGGGGCCAACGTCCTGACTTTC. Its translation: CASSPRSGANVLTF.

The CDR3 region has the DNA TGTGCCAGCAGTTACGAGAGGTCCTACGAGCAGTACTTC. Protein: CASSYERSYEQYF. The chain has TRBV6-5 and TRBJ2-7; unclear D gene. V lost 2 bases to trimming and J lost 1 base, with 6 bases between them. Germline V CDR1 and CDR2: MNHEY, SVGAGI. The CDR3 is made up of 13 amino acids.

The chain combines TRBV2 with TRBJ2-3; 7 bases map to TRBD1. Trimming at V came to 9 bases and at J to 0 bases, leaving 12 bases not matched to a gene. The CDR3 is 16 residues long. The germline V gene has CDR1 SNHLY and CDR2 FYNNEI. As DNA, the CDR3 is TGTGCCAGTCATAACCCCCGGGACAGCAGCACAGATACGCAGTATTTT. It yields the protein CASHNPRDSSTDTQYF.

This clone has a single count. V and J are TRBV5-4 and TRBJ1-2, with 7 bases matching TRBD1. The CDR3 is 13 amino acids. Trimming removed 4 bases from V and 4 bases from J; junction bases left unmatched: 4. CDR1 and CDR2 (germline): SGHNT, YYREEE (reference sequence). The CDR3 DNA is TGTGCCAGCAGCACAGGGGAAAGCTATGGCTACACCTTC. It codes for CASSTGESYGYTF.

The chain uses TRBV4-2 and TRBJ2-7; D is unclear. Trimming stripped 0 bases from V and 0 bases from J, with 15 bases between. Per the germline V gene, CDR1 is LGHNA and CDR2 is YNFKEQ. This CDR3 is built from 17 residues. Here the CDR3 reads CASSQDERVLSSYEQYF. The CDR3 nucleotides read TGTGCCAGCAGCCAAGATGAACGCGTGCTAAGCTCCTACGAGCAGTACTTC.

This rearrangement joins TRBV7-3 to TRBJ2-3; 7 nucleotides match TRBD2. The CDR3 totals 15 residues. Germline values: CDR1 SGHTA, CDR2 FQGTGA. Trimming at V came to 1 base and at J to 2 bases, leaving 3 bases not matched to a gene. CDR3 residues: CASSLRGGNTDTQYF. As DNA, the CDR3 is TGTGCCAGCAGCTTAAGGGGGGGTAACACAGATACGCAGTATTTT.

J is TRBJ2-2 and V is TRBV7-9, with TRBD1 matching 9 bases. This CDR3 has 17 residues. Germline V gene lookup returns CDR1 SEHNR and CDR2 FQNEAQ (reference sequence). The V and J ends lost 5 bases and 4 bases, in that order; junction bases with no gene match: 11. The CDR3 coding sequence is TGTGCCAGCAGCCAGGGGGGGGACAGGGTCCCCACCGGGGAGCTGTTTTTT. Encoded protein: CASSQGGDRVPTGELFF.

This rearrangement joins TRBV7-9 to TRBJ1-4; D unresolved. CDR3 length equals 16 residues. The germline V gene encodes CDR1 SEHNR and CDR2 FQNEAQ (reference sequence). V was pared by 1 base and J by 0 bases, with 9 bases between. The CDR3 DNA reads TGTGCCAGCAGCTTAGTGTTGGTAACAACTAATGAAAAACTGTTTTTT. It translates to CASSLVLVTTNEKLFF.

The CDR3 protein is CASSWGTSGSNEQFF. In DNA, the CDR3 is TGTGCCAGCAGCTGGGGGACTAGCGGATCCAATGAGCAGTTCTTC. V and J are TRBV5-8 and TRBJ2-1; TRBD2 matches 11 bases. The V segment lost 3 bases and the J segment 6 bases; nucleotides outside the gene matches: 5. CDR1 SGHTS and CDR2 YDEGEE come from the germline V gene. The CDR3 is 15 amino acids.

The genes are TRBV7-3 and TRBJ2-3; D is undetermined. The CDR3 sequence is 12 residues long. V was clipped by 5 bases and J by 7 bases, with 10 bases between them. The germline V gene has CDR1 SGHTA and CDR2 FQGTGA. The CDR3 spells CASSGPRNTQYF. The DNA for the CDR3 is TGTGCCAGCAGCGGCCCTCGAAATACGCAGTATTTT. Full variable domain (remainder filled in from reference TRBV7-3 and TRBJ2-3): GAGVSQTPSNKVTEKGKYVELRCDPISGHTALYWYRQSLGQGPEFLIYFQGTGAADDSGLPNDRFFAVRPEGSVSTLKIQRTERGDSAVYLCASSGPRNTQYFGPGTRLTVL.